What follows describes a single T cell receptor beta chain. The sample belongs to a study of shared clonotypes between healthy human individuals. CDR1 and CDR2 from the germline V gene are SGHAT and FQNNGV. The CDR3 runs 15 residues. With V trimmed by 5 bases and J by 4 bases, 8 bases remained unmatched. CD45RO-negative cells were positively selected for CCR7, leaving out terminally differentiated effector memory CD45RA+ cells. Clones were read by immunoSEQ multiplex PCR, and TCRdb kept only the in-frame ones, dropping some. In the table there are roughly 2,000,000 clones, over 85% of which are singletons.

This TCR was sampled from a man aged 18 to 35 in good health. Some clones in this sample may be carry-over from other donors' samples. The genes are TRBV11-2 and TRBJ2-7; 10 bases are shared with TRBD1. Material for sequencing was naive CD8+ T cells from PBMCs. The DNA of the CDR3 is TGTGCCAGCAGCGAAACGACAGGGGGCTTGTACGAGCAGTACTTC. Translated, it gives CASSETTGGLYEQYF.